The present entry profiles one TCR beta chain with its context. The data were obtained in a study of T cells in Graves' hyperthyroidism and ophthalmopathy. Trimming cost V 5 bases and J 8 bases, with 19 bases left between them. Germline CDR1 MGHRA, CDR2 YSYEKL. The CDR3 length is 14 residues. Amplification yielded TCR beta CDR3 regions, with RNA transcripts as the source. Initially, a first-round RT-PCR of the TCR CDR3 employed the HTBI primer set. Using its own MiXCR run on the multiplex PCR reads, TCRdb lists one record per CDR3 protein. The sample has 530,000 or so distinct CDR3 sequences; roughly 25% are singletons.

The clonotype comes from a young woman with Graves' ophthalmopathy. Sequenced material: blood. The chain is built from TRBV4-1 and TRBJ2-7, with D possibly TRBD2 on 6 matching bases. The CDR3 DNA follows: TGCGCCAGCAGCGTACCGGGACTGCCCGGGAAGCAGTACTTC. Translation: CASSVPGLPGKQYF.